This T cell receptor (beta chain) was documented in a study of identical twins (dated by TCRdb to the mid-2010s). Turning to the overall study: To test whether fetal clonotypes persist, the study used deep sequencing on TCR alpha and beta repertoires from monozygotic twins, unrelated adults of various ages, and cord blood. To rule out contamination, replicate twin experiments were performed at different times with different library preparation protocols. The paper as a whole reports these results and caveats: Invariant T cells such as MAIT and iNKT could partly confound zero-insertion analyses, although diverse VJ usage argued against such confounding for most clonotypes. Excess twin sharing in beta out-of-frame sequences was weaker because fewer shared sequences lowered the signal-to-noise ratio. Recombination models systematically underestimated out-of-frame TCR alpha sharing in monozygotic twins but agreed with sharing between unrelated individuals. Compared with coincidental sharing between unrelated individuals, an excess of low generation-probability sequences was observed among out-of-frame TCR alpha sequences shared between twins. Fewer insertions were carried by abundant cord blood beta clonotypes, a similar but weaker trend appeared in young adult naive repertoires, and no such trend appeared in memory repertoires. Because the same donors could not be followed over many years, the conclusions depended on cross-sectional statistical analysis.

The cysteine opens and the phenylalanine closes a CDR3 of 13 amino acids. Left in the record is the CDR3 DNA by itself, 39 bases read in frame from the first base. V is pared back by 0 bases and J by 6 bases, with 10 bases lying between the germline termini. CDR1 and CDR2 (SGDLS, YYNGEE) derive from the germline V gene. Every donor was a healthy Caucasian. Three pairs of female monozygotic twins, all aged roughly 18 to 29 years, made up the twin cohort. Peripheral blood mononuclear cells were used as the source from which RNA for TCR libraries was isolated. The protocol used for the library was 5' RACE. Sequencing was performed on an Illumina HiSeq 2000. A universal primer binding site was added through template switching, and the final cDNA carried a unique molecular identifier so that TCR cDNA molecules could be counted accurately. Specific primers in the conserved constant-segment region were used to synthesize first-strand cDNA for TCR alpha and beta chains. To control for contamination, each cDNA library was double barcoded with a SMART-Mk sample barcode plus Illumina barcodes. TruSeq adapter sequences along with Illumina sample barcodes were introduced in two successive PCR steps. TCR alpha and beta cDNA libraries were sequenced on the Illumina HiSeq platform with custom primers. Processing in the source paper ran as follows. Unique molecular identifiers were extracted from raw reads with MiGEC, and CDR3 positions were determined with MiXCR. Recombination models were inferred per individual with the repgenHMM and IGoR tools using an EM algorithm. Shared clonotypes were analyzed with the tcR package in R, and sharing was normalized by the product of cloneset sizes. Out-of-frame nonproductive sequences were analyzed to study raw recombination free of thymic and clonal selection effects. TCRdb applied fastp at Q25 and MiXCR to the public reads, then kept only in-frame beta chains. Entries that share a CDR3 protein sequence are merged under the most common genes and DNA. These V and J calls originate from TCRdb's pipeline instead of the authors' own analysis. The table for this sample lists fewer than 900,000 distinct CDR3 sequences; around a sixth of them were counted only once. The ten biggest clones cover about 12% of the sample.

A word on this clonotype: Its antigen has not been determined. No per-base quality is available; no much larger clone lies one base away.

The data were also submitted as part of a second study, on T cells expressing NK-cell markers. Reported in the second study: About 8 donors provided sorted CD3+CD56+NKG2C+, CD3+CD56+NKG2C- and CD3+CD56-NKG2C+ T-cell subsets, whose TCR beta-chain repertoires were profiled. Of the eight sequenced donors, seven were found to be HCMV-seropositive and one was found to be HCMV-seronegative. In several experiments an anti-gammadeltaTCR antibody was added to restrict sorting to alphabetaTCR-expressing T cells. In over 5 donors, the dominant CD3+CD56+NKG2C+ clonotypes were among the top 10 CD8+ clonotypes and accounted for about 1.0-7.5% of CD8+ T cells. Those dominant clonotypes were again the most abundant among CD3+CD56-NKG2C+ cells in several donors, at about 28.3-60.1%. It remained unclear whether the expanded NKG2C-expressing T cell clones were specific for HCMV antigens. Randomly selected healthy volunteers, three men and five women, were used as the eight sequenced donors. HCMV serostatus was determined by detecting HCMV-specific IgG in serum with a commercial ELISA kit. For several donors, unsorted PBMC were also used to sequence bulk peripheral blood T-cell repertoires. MIGEC was used to demultiplex reads and group reads by UMI, and MiTCR was used to assemble and quantify clonotypes. To remove erroneous sequences, TCR cDNA sequences were retained only when supported by two or more reads. The tcR package was used for downstream repertoire analysis, with clonotypes matched between fractions based on CDR3 nucleotide sequence plus V segment. Antigen specificity was annotated against VDJdb with VDJmatch, allowing one amino acid substitution in CDR3.

Input material: PBMCs. This sequence was found in a woman younger than 35 in good health. The sequence links TRBV9 to TRBJ2-7; the D gene assignment is ambiguous. The bases read TGTGCCAGCAGCGTAGCTATCTTGGGCGAGCAGTACTTC. Its coded protein is CASSVAILGEQYF.